This is a list of T cell receptor beta chains from one sample in a study of blood T cell repertoires in COVID-19. Clones were sequenced by immunoSEQ multiplex PCR, and TCRdb holds only the in-frame ones, with some missing. The table has some 190,000 clones, roughly 79% seen once. Sample: peripheral blood. The receptors here all came from a woman between 40 and 50 years old with COVID-19, enrolled during active disease. Each CDR3 is given with its conserved first and last residue. A D gene is named only where the DNA matches it firmly. Size is stated for part of the rows, as once, few or many counts, or as a class when the clone is expanded.

DNA: TGCGCCAGCAGCAGACAAGGGACAGGGTCTGGGAACACTGAAGCTTTCTTT
CDR3: CASSRQGTGSGNTEAFF
J: TRBJ1-1
size: .
D: TRBD1
V: TRBV4-1

DNA: TGTGCCAGTAGTACCCCCGTCGGGACTCCGGACGATAATGAGCAGTTCTTC
CDR3: CASSTPVGTPDDNEQFF
J: TRBJ2-1
size: .
D: .
V: TRBV19

DNA: TGTGCCAGCAGTGACATGGGCAGAAGACAGAACTATGGCTACACCTTC
CDR3: CASSDMGRRQNYGYTF
J: TRBJ1-2
size: once
D: .
V: TRBV2

DNA: TGTGCCAGCACCACAAGCCATGGAGGGAATTCACCCCTCCACTTT
CDR3: CASTTSHGGNSPLHF
J: TRBJ1-6
size: few
D: .
V: TRBV4-2

DNA: TGTGCCAGCAGCGCCGGACGGGGCCAAGAGACCCAGTACTTC
CDR3: CASSAGRGQETQYF
J: TRBJ2-5
size: once
D: .
V: TRBV7-2

DNA: TGTGCCAGCTCACCAAGGGGACAGTCCACAACAGATACGCAGTATTTT
CDR3: CASSPRGQSTTDTQYF
J: TRBJ2-3
size: .
D: TRBD1
V: TRBV18

DNA: TGTGCCTGCAGCCGTCCCATCGAGTTTTCTTCGGGCTACACCTTC
CDR3: CACSRPIEFSSGYTF
J: TRBJ1-2
size: once
D: .
V: TRBV5-8

DNA: TGTGCCAGCAGTAACTACAGGCAGACCTTAGCCAAAAACATTCAGTACTTC
CDR3: CASSNYRQTLAKNIQYF
J: TRBJ2-4
size: .
D: .
V: TRBV2

DNA: TGTGCCAGCAGCCAGGGCGGCGGGAGTGGATACGAGCAGTACTTC
CDR3: CASSQGGGSGYEQYF
J: TRBJ2-7
size: .
D: TRBD2
V: TRBV7-9

DNA: TGTGCCACCAGTACCGGGGGGCGGAGCGGGGAGCTGTTTTTT
CDR3: CATSTGGRSGELFF
J: TRBJ2-2
size: .
D: .
V: TRBV24-1

DNA: TGTGCCAGCTCACCGCCCCTAAGTTTCACTGAAGCTTTCTTT
CDR3: CASSPPLSFTEAFF
J: TRBJ1-1
size: .
D: .
V: TRBV18

DNA: TGTGCCAGCCGTTCGAGCGGGGACACCGGGGAGCTGTTTTTT
CDR3: CASRSSGDTGELFF
J: TRBJ2-2
size: .
D: TRBD2
V: TRBV6-4

DNA: TGTGCCAGCAGCTTAATCGGGGATTTTAGCGTGCGAGCTTTCTTT
CDR3: CASSLIGDFSVRAFF
J: TRBJ1-1
size: .
D: .
V: TRBV7-2

DNA: TGTGCCGTCAACGCGGGACCCTCTGGGGCCAACGTCCTGACTTTC
CDR3: CAVNAGPSGANVLTF
J: TRBJ2-6
size: .
D: .
V: TRBV6-5

DNA: TGTGCCAGCAGTTGGGGCAGATTAAACACCGGGGAGCTGTTTTTT
CDR3: CASSWGRLNTGELFF
J: TRBJ2-2
size: .
D: .
V: TRBV6-5

DNA: TGTGCCAGCAGCTTGCAGACCGACTCTTTCTATGGCTACACCTTC
CDR3: CASSLQTDSFYGYTF
J: TRBJ1-2
size: .
D: .
V: TRBV5-5

DNA: TGTGCCAGCAGTTATTCGTACGGAGACTATGGCTACACCTTC
CDR3: CASSYSYGDYGYTF
J: TRBJ1-2
size: .
D: .
V: TRBV6-5

DNA: TGCAGTGCTAGTGGCGGGGGTCTTTACAATGAGCAGTTCTTC
CDR3: CSASGGGLYNEQFF
J: TRBJ2-1
size: .
D: TRBD2
V: TRBV20-1

DNA: TGTGCCAGCAGCTTACATAGGGTACGGGATAGCAATCAGCCCCAGCATTTT
CDR3: CASSLHRVRDSNQPQHF
J: TRBJ1-5
size: once
D: .
V: TRBV7-8

DNA: TGCGCCAGCCAGAGGGGAGGAGGGCTGGATGAAAAACTGTTTTTT
CDR3: CASQRGGGLDEKLFF
J: TRBJ1-4
size: .
D: .
V: TRBV4-1

DNA: TGTGCCAGCAGCCGTAGCGGGACCCAGTACTTC
CDR3: CASSRSGTQYF
J: TRBJ2-5
size: .
D: .
V: TRBV12-3/TRBV12-4

DNA: TGCGCCAGCAGCTTGGCCGCGAGGGATTCACCCCTCCACTTT
CDR3: CASSLAARDSPLHF
J: TRBJ1-6
size: .
D: .
V: TRBV5-1

DNA: TGTGCCTGCCACAAGAACACCGGGGAGCTGTTTTTT
CDR3: CACHKNTGELFF
J: TRBJ2-2
size: .
D: .
V: TRBV30

DNA: TGTGCCAGCAGTGGGGGACTAGTTTGGAACACCGGGGAGCTGTTTTTT
CDR3: CASSGGLVWNTGELFF
J: TRBJ2-2
size: few
D: TRBD2
V: TRBV6-1

DNA: TGTGCCAGCAGTCAACAGAGAAACACCGGGGAGCTGTTTTTT
CDR3: CASSQQRNTGELFF
J: TRBJ2-2
size: .
D: .
V: TRBV6-6

DNA: TGTGCCAGCAGTGGGACTACCGAAGAGACCCAGTACTTC
CDR3: CASSGTTEETQYF
J: TRBJ2-5
size: .
D: TRBD2
V: TRBV6-2/TRBV6-3

DNA: TGTGCCAGCAGGGGTGACTCGGCGGAGACCCAGTACTTC
CDR3: CASRGDSAETQYF
J: TRBJ2-5
size: .
D: .
V: TRBV3-1/TRBV3-2

DNA: TGTGCCAGCACCACGGAGAGGACAGGGTATGGCTACACCTTC
CDR3: CASTTERTGYGYTF
J: TRBJ1-2
size: few
D: TRBD1
V: TRBV6-6

DNA: TGTGCCAGCAGCTCTAGGAGGCCGAGTACGGGTAGTAGCAATCAGCCCCAGCATTTT
CDR3: CASSSRRPSTGSSNQPQHF
J: TRBJ1-5
size: .
D: .
V: TRBV9

DNA: TGTGCCATCGGGGCCTCCGGGAGCTCCTATAATTCACCCCTCCACTTT
CDR3: CAIGASGSSYNSPLHF
J: TRBJ1-6
size: .
D: .
V: TRBV10-3

DNA: TGTGCCAGCAGGCCAATGGACAGCTATAATGAAAAACTGTTTTTT
CDR3: CASRPMDSYNEKLFF
J: TRBJ1-4
size: .
D: .
V: TRBV27

DNA: TGTGCCAGCGGCTCCATACGGGACAGTTCTAATGCGAACACCGGGGAGCTGTTTTTT
CDR3: CASGSIRDSSNANTGELFF
J: TRBJ2-2
size: .
D: TRBD1
V: TRBV2

DNA: TGTGCCAGTAGTACAGACAGGGGGCGGAGGGAGACCCAGTACTTC
CDR3: CASSTDRGRRETQYF
J: TRBJ2-5
size: few
D: TRBD1
V: TRBV19

DNA: TGTGCCAGCAGCAAAGTGGGGGGGGGACAGGGACCCTCCCCATACTACGAGCAGTACTTC
CDR3: CASSKVGGGQGPSPYYEQYF
J: TRBJ2-7
size: .
D: .
V: TRBV21-1

DNA: TGCGCCAGCAGCCCTCGGGGGGGAACCGGACTCTACGAGCAGTACTTC
CDR3: CASSPRGGTGLYEQYF
J: TRBJ2-7
size: .
D: TRBD2
V: TRBV5-1

DNA: TGTGCCAGCAGCGCCCAGACTAGCGGGAGGGAGGACGAGCAGTACTTC
CDR3: CASSAQTSGREDEQYF
J: TRBJ2-7
size: .
D: TRBD2
V: TRBV9

DNA: TGTGCCAGCAGCTTAGTAGGGACTAGCGGGAGGGGTGCTGAGCAGTTCTTC
CDR3: CASSLVGTSGRGAEQFF
J: TRBJ2-1
size: .
D: TRBD2
V: TRBV7-6

DNA: TGTGCCAGCAGTGTCCGGGGGGGCCGGAGTGGCTACACCTTC
CDR3: CASSVRGGRSGYTF
J: TRBJ1-2
size: few
D: .
V: TRBV27

DNA: TGTGCCATCAGTGAGGCGGGGGCCTACAATGAGCAGTTCTTC
CDR3: CAISEAGAYNEQFF
J: TRBJ2-1
size: .
D: TRBD2
V: TRBV10-3

DNA: TGTGCCATCTCCGAGAGGGGACAGGACTTAGGGCCCCAGCATTTT
CDR3: CAISERGQDLGPQHF
J: TRBJ1-5
size: .
D: TRBD1
V: TRBV10-3

DNA: TGTGCCAGCAGCCCCGGAGGCTCCCGGCCGGCTGAAGCTTTCTTT
CDR3: CASSPGGSRPAEAFF
J: TRBJ1-1
size: .
D: .
V: TRBV11-2

DNA: TGTGCCACCGCTGTGAATGGCAGGGCTGGAAACACCATATATTTT
CDR3: CATAVNGRAGNTIYF
J: TRBJ1-3
size: .
D: .
V: TRBV15

DNA: TGTGCCAGCAGTTTAGCCGGGGGGACAGGGAGACAGCCCCAGCATTTT
CDR3: CASSLAGGTGRQPQHF
J: TRBJ1-5
size: .
D: TRBD1
V: TRBV27

DNA: TGTGCCAGCAGCTTAGGGGTCCAGGGTCGGTACGAGCAGTACTTC
CDR3: CASSLGVQGRYEQYF
J: TRBJ2-7
size: .
D: .
V: TRBV11-2

DNA: TGTGCCAGCACCGACGGGACTTCCCCACAAGAGACCCAGTACTTC
CDR3: CASTDGTSPQETQYF
J: TRBJ2-5
size: many
D: .
V: TRBV5-6

DNA: TGCGCCAGCAGCCAAGGTGGGCTCTACAATGAGCAGTTCTTC
CDR3: CASSQGGLYNEQFF
J: TRBJ2-1
size: .
D: .
V: TRBV4-1

DNA: TGTGCCAGTAGAGACAGGTTTGGTGAGCAGTTCTTC
CDR3: CASRDRFGEQFF
J: TRBJ2-1
size: once
D: .
V: TRBV19

DNA: TGTGCCAGCAGCCTATATCAGACAGGGGCCTATGGCTACACCTTC
CDR3: CASSLYQTGAYGYTF
J: TRBJ1-2
size: .
D: TRBD1
V: TRBV28

DNA: TGTGCCAGCTCACCGTCCGGGGGTGAAGCTTTCTTT
CDR3: CASSPSGGEAFF
J: TRBJ1-1
size: .
D: .
V: TRBV18

DNA: TGTGCCACCAGTGAACAGGGCCGCAATCAGCCCCAGCATTTT
CDR3: CATSEQGRNQPQHF
J: TRBJ1-5
size: .
D: .
V: TRBV24-1

DNA: TGTGCCAGCAGCGTAGAAGCCCTGGGGGGTTACAATGAGCAGTTCTTC
CDR3: CASSVEALGGYNEQFF
J: TRBJ2-1
size: .
D: .
V: TRBV9

DNA: TGTGCCAGTAGTACCACAGGGGGATACAATGAGCAGTTCTTC
CDR3: CASSTTGGYNEQFF
J: TRBJ2-1
size: .
D: TRBD1
V: TRBV19

DNA: TGTGCCAGCAGCTTAGGGCCGCACAGGGGGCCCAGGCTAGTTCCTCCGAACACTGAAGCTTTCTTT
CDR3: CASSLGPHRGPRLVPPNTEAFF
J: TRBJ1-1
size: .
D: TRBD1
V: TRBV7-3